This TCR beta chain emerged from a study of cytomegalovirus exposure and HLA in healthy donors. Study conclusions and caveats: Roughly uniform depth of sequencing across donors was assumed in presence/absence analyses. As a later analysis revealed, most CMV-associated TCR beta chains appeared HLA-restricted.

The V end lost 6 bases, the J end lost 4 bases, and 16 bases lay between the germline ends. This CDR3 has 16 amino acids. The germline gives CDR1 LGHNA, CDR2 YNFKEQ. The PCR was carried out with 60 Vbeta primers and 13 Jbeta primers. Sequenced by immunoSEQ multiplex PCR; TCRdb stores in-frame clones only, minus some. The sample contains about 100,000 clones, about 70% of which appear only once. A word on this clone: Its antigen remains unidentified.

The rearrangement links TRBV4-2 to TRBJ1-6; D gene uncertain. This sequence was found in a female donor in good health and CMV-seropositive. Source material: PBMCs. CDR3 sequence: CASRSDPRAYNSPLHF. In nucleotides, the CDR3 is TGTGCCAGCAGGAGCGACCCGCGGGCGTATAATTCACCCCTCCACTTT.